One and the same sample provided the 16 T cell receptor beta chains below, sequenced in a study of CD8 T cell repertoires and HIV-1 epitope variants. Here immunoSEQ multiplex PCR was the method, and the copy in TCRdb shows in-frame clones only, minus some. The table records about 5,600 clones, less than 70% of them present only once. No cognate antigen is known for these TCRs. The specimen sequenced was cultured CD8+ T cells derived from PBMCs. These receptors were taken from a male donor with HIV.

V gene TRBV27 combines with J gene TRBJ1-6; the D is unclear. This CDR3 has 18 residues. CDR1 and CDR2 (germline): MNHEY, SMNVEV (reference sequence). Trimming pared 6 bases from V and 0 bases from J, leaving 18 bases between. This chain's CDR3 is CASSRFSGDFSYNSPLHF. CDR3 sequence (DNA): TGTGCCAGCAGCCGATTTTCGGGTGATTTCTCCTATAATTCACCCCTCCACTTT.

The chain combines TRBV11-2 with TRBJ2-2, with TRBD1 matching 7 bases. The V segment lost 4 bases and the J segment 7 bases; nucleotides outside the gene matches: 6. In germline, CDR1 is SGHAT, CDR2 FQNNGV. This CDR3 region has 14 residues. The CDR3 here is CASSSTGIGGELFF. DNA of the CDR3: TGTGCCAGCAGCTCGACAGGGATTGGCGGGGAGCTGTTTTTT.

The sample holds a few counts of this clone. This sequence joins TRBV28 and TRBJ1-5, with 7 nucleotides matching TRBD1. J was trimmed by 7 bases and V by 6 bases; bases with no gene match: 6. Germline CDR1 and CDR2: MDHEN and SYDVKM. This CDR3 is built from 13 residues. The CDR3 region is CASSDRVEQPQHF. DNA of the CDR3: TGTGCCAGCAGCGACAGGGTAGAACAGCCCCAGCATTTT. The full variable domain, its missing parts supplied by reference TRBV28 and TRBJ1-5, is DVKVTQSSRYLVKRTGEKVFLECVQDMDHENMFWYRQDPGLGLRLIYFSYDVKMKEKGDIPEGYSVSREKKERFSLILESASTNQTSMYLCASSDRVEQPQHFGDGTRLSIL.

For this clone: A read error may produce the germline difference seen at one junction end. The chain joins TRBV7-7 to TRBJ2-2; TRBD2 agrees at 11 bases. This CDR3 contains 16 residues. Germline CDR1 is SSHAT and CDR2 is FNYEAQ (reference sequence). Written as DNA, the CDR3 is TGTGCTAGCAGCTTAGCACTAGCGGGAGACACCGGGGAGCTGTTTTTT. Its translation: CASSLALAGDTGELFF.

The chain recombines TRBV19 with TRBJ2-5, with 8 nucleotides matching TRBD1. CDR1 is LNHDA, CDR2 SQIVND, per germline (reference sequence). V lost 1 base and J lost 2; bases outside the gene matches: 3. The CDR3 runs to 15 residues. The CDR3 DNA follows: TGTGCCAGTAGTATAGGGACAGGGCCGCAAGAGACCCAGTACTTC. As protein: CASSIGTGPQETQYF.

This sequence joins TRBV19 and TRBJ2-7; the D is unclear. CDR1 is LNHDA, CDR2 SQIVND, per germline (reference sequence). V was clipped by 6 bases and J by 2 bases, with 8 bases between them. The CDR3 extends over 12 amino acids. The DNA for the CDR3 is TGTGCCAGTAGGAGCAGAACCTACGAGCAGTACTTC. The encoded protein is CASRSRTYEQYF.

This chain uses TRBV2 with TRBJ2-7; 7 bases fit TRBD1. Looked up from germline, CDR1 is SNHLY and CDR2 is FYNNEI. The CDR3 is 13 residues long. J was trimmed by 2 bases and V by 7 bases; bases with no gene match: 5. The CDR3 spells CASTQTGTYEQYF. The CDR3 DNA reads as TGTGCCAGCACTCAGACAGGGACCTACGAGCAGTACTTC.

The chain couples TRBV19 to TRBJ2-7; the D gene is possibly TRBD2 (6 bases). This CDR3 is built from 15 residues. Trimming took off 3 bases at V and 5 bases at J, with 17 bases between the two ends. Germline values: CDR1 LNHDA, CDR2 SQIVND (reference sequence). The CDR3 protein is CASSMGGEYGHEQYF. CDR3 nucleotide sequence: TGTGCCAGTAGTATGGGCGGGGAGTATGGCCACGAGCAGTACTTC.

Turning to this clone: The junction departs from the called germline gene at one end, perhaps through a read error. This chain joins TRBV5-4 and TRBJ2-7, with a tentative D call TRBD1 (5 bases). The CDR3 is 15 residues long. The V gene's germline CDR1 is SGHNT and CDR2 YYREEE (reference sequence). The CDR3 is CASSLGQGLSYEQCF. In DNA, the CDR3 is TGTGCCAGCAGCTTGGGGCAGGGTCTATCCTACGAGCAGTGCTTC.

This chain connects TRBV5-1 to TRBJ1-1; 11 bases are shared with TRBD1. V lost 4 bases, J lost 4 bases, and 6 bases stayed unmatched. Germline-derived CDR1 and CDR2 are SGHRS and YFSETQ. This CDR3 has 15 residues. The CDR3 spells CASSLRTGGFTEAFF. CDR3 bases: TGCGCCAGCAGCCTGCGGACAGGGGGCTTCACTGAAGCTTTCTTT.

This rearrangement joins TRBV11-2 to TRBJ1-1, with D perhaps matching TRBD1 (6 bases). Germline CDR1 is SGHAT and CDR2 is FQNNGV. V was clipped by 3 bases and J by 3 bases, with 26 bases between them. This CDR3 has 19 residues. The CDR3 DNA reads as TGTGCCAGCAGCTTTTTGTCTACAGGGAGGGGGGGCCTGGACACTGAAGCTTTCTTT. Translating gives CASSFLSTGRGGLDTEAFF.

The chain combines TRBV19 with TRBJ1-2; D is uncertain. Germline assignment: CDR1 LNHDA and CDR2 SQIVND (reference sequence). V lost 0 bases, J lost 1 base, and 12 bases lay in between. The CDR3 consists of 16 residues. CDR3 nucleotides: TGTGCCAGTAGTATAGAAGGGCAGGAAATTAACTATGGCTACACCTTC. Translated: CASSIEGQEINYGYTF.

This clone was found a few times. This sequence joins TRBV5-4 and TRBJ2-2; D is undetermined. V lost 2 bases and J 6 bases, leaving 8 bases between the germline ends. The germline V gene encodes CDR1 SGHNT and CDR2 YYREEE (reference sequence). This CDR3 has 13 residues. The CDR3 region has the DNA TGTGCCAGCAGCTTCCTCGGCCCCGGGGAGCTGTTTTTT. This codes for CASSFLGPGELFF. Based on the CDR3 plus reference TRBV5-4 and TRBJ2-2, the full variable domain is ETGVTQSPTHLIKTRGQQVTLRCSSQSGHNTVSWYQQALGQGPQFIFQYYREEENGRGNFPPRFSGLQFPNYSSELNVNALELDDSALYLCASSFLGPGELFFGEGSRLTVL.

This sequence joins TRBV27 and TRBJ2-1; maybe TRBD2 (7 bases). The germline gives CDR1 MNHEY, CDR2 SMNVEV (reference sequence). The ends were cut back, 5 bases at V and 5 bases at J, with 19 bases in the middle. There are 16 residues in the CDR3. The CDR3 DNA sequence: TGTGCCAGCAGTAGAACAGGGCGTCTAGCGGACAATGAGCAGTTCTTC. It yields the protein CASSRTGRLADNEQFF.

The CDR3 protein is CATSPATNEKLFF. The CDR3 bases are TGTGCCACCAGCCCCGCAACTAATGAAAAACTGTTTTTT. The chain is built from TRBV15 and TRBJ1-4; D gene ambiguous. V lost 5 bases and J 0 bases, leaving 4 bases between the germline ends. This CDR3 comprises 13 residues. CDR1 is LNHNV, CDR2 YYDKDF, per germline (reference sequence).

The V call is TRBV7-9, the J call TRBJ2-7; D remains unclear. V was pared by 4 bases and J by 1 base, with 8 bases between. Germline V gives CDR1 SEHNR, CDR2 FQNEAQ (reference sequence). This CDR3 contains 13 residues. CDR3 residues: CASSSLGSYEQYF. DNA for the CDR3: TGTGCCAGCAGCTCCCTGGGGTCCTACGAGCAGTACTTC.